These 5 T cell receptor beta chains were sequenced from one sample in a study of T cell clusters in autoimmune cytopenias. TRB amplification used approximately 270 ng of peripheral blood genomic DNA. Multiplex touch-down PCR amplified TRB using TRB-A and TRB-B pools in one tube. TCRdb reprocessed the multiplex PCR reads, with one entry per CDR3 protein and no DNA. The repertoire table contains around 12,000 distinct CDR3 sequences. Sequenced material: peripheral blood. The receptors here all came from a human donor with an autoimmune cytopenia or autoimmune hepatitis (not recorded which).

This chain uses TRBV19 with TRBJ2-4. Germline loops: CDR1 LNHDA, CDR2 SQIVND (reference sequence). This CDR3 region has 16 residues. The CDR3 here is CASSISTLLAKNIQYF.

V gene TRBV6-6 combines with J gene TRBJ2-7. There are 15 residues in the CDR3. CDR1 is MNHNY, CDR2 SVGAGI, per germline (reference sequence). The chain's CDR3 is CASSYSVSGPHEQYF.

In terms of frequency, this clonotype is medium-sized (0.01 to 0.1%). This CDR3 is CASSRTPGTYEQYF. The chain links TRBV19 to TRBJ2-7; TCRdb lists TRBD1, though no DNA is available to test this call. The germline gives CDR1 LNHDA, CDR2 SQIVND (reference sequence). The CDR3 extends over 14 amino acids. Together with reference TRBV19 and TRBJ2-7, the CDR3 gives the full variable domain: DGGITQSPKYLFRKEGQNVTLSCEQNLNHDAMYWYRQDPGQGLRLIYYSQIVNDFQKGDIAEGYSVSREKKESFPLTVTSAQKNPTAFYLCASSRTPGTYEQYFGPGTRLTVT.

Its frequency marks this clonotype as medium-sized. The chain combines TRBV29-1 with TRBJ2-2; TCRdb's D call, TRBD2, is unchecked because there is no DNA. Germline assignment: CDR1 SQVTM and CDR2 ANQGSEA. The CDR3 is 15 amino acids. CDR3 amino acids: CSVGLGLLNTGELFF.

This chain joins TRBV18 and TRBJ2-5. CDR1 and CDR2 from the germline V gene are KGHSH and LQKENI. This CDR3 is built from 12 residues. CDR3 residues: CASSPRQETQYF.